These T cell receptor beta chains were read from a single sample in a study of identical twins. MiXCR was run by TCRdb on the 5' RACE reads, yielding one entry per CDR3 protein. The top ten hold around 0.48% of the sample, which has 450,000 or so distinct CDR3 sequences, 14% seen once. The sample was also reused in another study, on yellow fever vaccine responses in identical twins.

The sequencing input was CD4+ T cells sorted from blood. Receptor source: a woman aged 18-35 years in good health. Both conserved end residues are part of each CDR3. D genes are given only for firm matches.

CDR3 protein	D gene	V gene	J gene
CASRPSGASYEQYF	NA	TRBV7-2	TRBJ2-7
CASSPTSGWYQETQYF	TRBD2	TRBV7-4	TRBJ2-5
CASSYHRQGNQPQHF	NA	TRBV6-5	TRBJ1-5
CSARDRERTGELFF	NA	TRBV20-1	TRBJ2-2
CAIKGRESSYNEQFF	NA	TRBV10-3	TRBJ2-1
CSVDRSEAFF	NA	TRBV29-1	TRBJ1-1
CASSPGGRVGQETQYF	TRBD2	TRBV7-2	TRBJ2-5
CASRNTEGRAFF	NA	TRBV11-2	TRBJ1-1
CASSNPLAEVAVTKNIQYF	TRBD2	TRBV6-2/TRBV6-3	TRBJ2-4
CASSPSGGRAGELFF	NA	TRBV11-2	TRBJ2-2
CSARDWLINEQFF	NA	TRBV20-1	TRBJ2-1
CASSYSGIGYSYNEQFF	NA	TRBV6-5	TRBJ2-1
CASSRSGLANTGELFF	NA	TRBV19	TRBJ2-2
CASSGRGQPYQETQYF	TRBD1	TRBV25-1	TRBJ2-5
CASRGAGVTGELFF	NA	TRBV6-1	TRBJ2-2
CASSFAASGSMYEQYF	TRBD2	TRBV28	TRBJ2-7
CSAETASNYGYTF	NA	TRBV29-1	TRBJ1-2
CASSALTRETQYF	NA	TRBV6-1	TRBJ2-5
CASSSGTSGRRRYNEQFF	TRBD2	TRBV28	TRBJ2-1
CASSTGTANYEQYF	NA	TRBV28	TRBJ2-7
CASSLGTSGGPEQYF	TRBD2	TRBV5-1	TRBJ2-7
CSARPGQGKNTEAFF	TRBD1	TRBV20-1	TRBJ1-1
CSARVPGTPNTGELFF	NA	TRBV20-1	TRBJ2-2
CASSFGGDGELFF	NA	TRBV7-9	TRBJ2-2
CATSDLQGGTDTQYF	NA	TRBV24-1	TRBJ2-3
CASSYQGQVYEQYF	TRBD1	TRBV6-5	TRBJ2-7
CSARGISTDTQYF	NA	TRBV20-1	TRBJ2-3
CASSPTDRYNEQFF	NA	TRBV12-3/TRBV12-4	TRBJ2-1
CASSLLAGGDTQYF	NA	TRBV5-1	TRBJ2-3
CASSQEGTAGNVLTF	NA	TRBV4-3	TRBJ2-6
CASRPGTVGETQYF	TRBD1	TRBV7-9	TRBJ2-5
CATSEEGPLNIQYF	NA	TRBV24-1	TRBJ2-4
CASSLTPGLAGVTDTQYF	TRBD2	TRBV11-2	TRBJ2-3
CASRQGTSGSRNEQFF	TRBD2	TRBV12-3/TRBV12-4	TRBJ2-1
CSARSGLARDEQFF	TRBD2	TRBV20-1	TRBJ2-1
CSAVGQSYEQYF	NA	TRBV29-1	TRBJ2-7
CATGILRQGANTGELFF	TRBD1	TRBV6-2/TRBV6-3	TRBJ2-2
CAIRPTGLNTEAFF	TRBD1	TRBV10-3	TRBJ1-1
CALKGPYGYTF	NA	TRBV10-3	TRBJ1-2
CASSLTDSPSTDTQYF	NA	TRBV18	TRBJ2-3
CASSSRGLAVYEQYF	TRBD2	TRBV28	TRBJ2-7
CAWMVVDTQYF	NA	TRBV30	TRBJ2-3
CASSLGLQQKNTEAFF	NA	TRBV5-6	TRBJ1-1
CASSFGLEQYF	NA	TRBV7-2	TRBJ2-7
CASSETTASSGANVLTF	NA	TRBV25-1	TRBJ2-6
CASSHQGTGATDTQYF	TRBD1	TRBV4-3	TRBJ2-3
CATTQDLWLAGVGSTGELFF	TRBD2	TRBV3-1	TRBJ2-2
CASSPGQGAFNIQYF	TRBD1	TRBV11-2	TRBJ2-4
CASSLKAGGGKTQYF	TRBD2	TRBV11-3	TRBJ2-5
CASSLGGRANNEQFF	TRBD2	TRBV7-9	TRBJ2-1
CATSDRGRGTGQYF	NA	TRBV24-1	TRBJ2-7
CASSELGKGFEAFF	NA	TRBV25-1	TRBJ1-1